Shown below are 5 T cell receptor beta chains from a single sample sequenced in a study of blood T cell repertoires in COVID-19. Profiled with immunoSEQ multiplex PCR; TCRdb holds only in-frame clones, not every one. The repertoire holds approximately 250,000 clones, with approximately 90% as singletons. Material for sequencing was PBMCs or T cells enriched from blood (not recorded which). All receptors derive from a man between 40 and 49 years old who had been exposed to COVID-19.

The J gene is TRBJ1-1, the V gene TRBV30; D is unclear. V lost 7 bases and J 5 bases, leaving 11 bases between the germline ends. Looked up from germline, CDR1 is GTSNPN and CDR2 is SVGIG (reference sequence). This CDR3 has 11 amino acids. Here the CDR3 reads CASQRRTEAFF. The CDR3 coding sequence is TGTGCCTCTCAGCGACGGACTGAAGCTTTCTTT. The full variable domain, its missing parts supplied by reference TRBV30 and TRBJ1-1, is SQTIHQWPATLVQPVGSPLSLECTVEGTSNPNLYWYRQAAGRGLQLLFYSVGIGQISSEVPQNLSASRPQDRQFILSSKKLLLSDSGFYLCASQRRTEAFFGQGTRLTVV.

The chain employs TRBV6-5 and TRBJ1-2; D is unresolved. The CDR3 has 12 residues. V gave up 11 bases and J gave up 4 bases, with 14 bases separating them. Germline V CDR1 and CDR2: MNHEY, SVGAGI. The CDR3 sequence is CAALGESYGYTF. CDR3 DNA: TGTGCCGCCCTCGGGGAGTCCTATGGCTACACCTTC.

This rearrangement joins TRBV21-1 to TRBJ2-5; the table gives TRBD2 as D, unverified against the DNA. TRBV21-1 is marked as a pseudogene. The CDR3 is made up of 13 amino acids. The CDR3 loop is CASSKWGEETQYF. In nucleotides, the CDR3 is TGTGCCAGCAGCAAATGGGGGGAAGAGACCCAGTACTTC.

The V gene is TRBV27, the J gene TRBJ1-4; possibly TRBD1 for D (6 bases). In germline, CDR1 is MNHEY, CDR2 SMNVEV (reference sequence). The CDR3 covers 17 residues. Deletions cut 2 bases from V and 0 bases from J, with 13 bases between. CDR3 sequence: CASSLDLAGATNEKLFF. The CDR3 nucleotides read TGTGCCAGCAGTTTAGATTTGGCAGGGGCAACTAATGAAAAACTGTTTTTT.

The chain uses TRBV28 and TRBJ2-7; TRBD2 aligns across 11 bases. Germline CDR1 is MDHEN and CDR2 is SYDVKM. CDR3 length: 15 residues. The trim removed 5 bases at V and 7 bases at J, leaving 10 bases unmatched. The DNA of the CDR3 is TGTGCCAGCAGTGGACCACTAGCGGGAGAGGGGGAGCAGTACTTC. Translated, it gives CASSGPLAGEGEQYF.